This T cell receptor beta chain was identified during a study of shared clonotypes between healthy human individuals. Overall study findings and caveats: The study sampled only blood, and tissue repertoires likely differ. Estimated clonotype richness was generally higher in naive than memory subsets. In four donors, around 5% of naive CD4 clonotypes appeared in common.

Terminally differentiated effector memory CD45RA+ cells were left out of the naive CD8 fraction, which was CD45RO-negative and positively selected for CCR7. The donor cohort consisted entirely of Caucasian adults residing in Nashville, Tennessee. Only in-frame clones appear in the TCRdb table, and some are missing; sequencing was by immunoSEQ multiplex PCR. The sample yields around 550,000 clones, 85% to 95% seen once. This CDR3 spans 13 amino acids. The junction had 6 bases not matched to a gene; V was cut back by 7 bases and J by 0 bases. Germline values: CDR1 SQVTM, CDR2 ANQGSEA. Turning to this clone: Its target is unknown.

Sequenced input: naive CD8+ T cells sorted from blood. This rearrangement joins TRBV29-1 to TRBJ2-7; TRBD1 matches at 7 bases. The receptor was isolated from a woman in her twenties or thirties in good health. The CDR3 region is CSGLDRDSYEQYF. CDR3 sequence (DNA): TGCAGCGGGCTCGACAGGGACTCCTACGAGCAGTACTTC.